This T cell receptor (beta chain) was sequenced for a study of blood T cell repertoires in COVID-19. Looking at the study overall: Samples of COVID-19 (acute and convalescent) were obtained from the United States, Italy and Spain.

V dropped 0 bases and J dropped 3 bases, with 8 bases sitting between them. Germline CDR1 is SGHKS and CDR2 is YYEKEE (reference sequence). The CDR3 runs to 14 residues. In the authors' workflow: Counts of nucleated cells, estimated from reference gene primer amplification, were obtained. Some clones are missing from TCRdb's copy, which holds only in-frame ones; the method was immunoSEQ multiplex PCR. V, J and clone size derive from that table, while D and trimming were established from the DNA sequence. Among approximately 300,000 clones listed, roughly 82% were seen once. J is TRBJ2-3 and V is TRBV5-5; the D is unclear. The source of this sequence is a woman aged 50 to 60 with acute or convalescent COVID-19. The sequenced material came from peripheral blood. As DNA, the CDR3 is TGTGCCAGCAGCTTGGAGCCCAGGACAGATACGCAGTATTTT. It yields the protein CASSLEPRTDTQYF.